This entry lists 30 T cell receptor beta chains sequenced from one sample in a study of identical twins (dated by TCRdb to about 2016). The library was obtained by 5' RACE. Sequencing instrument: Illumina HiSeq 2000. In TCRdb, the public reads were trimmed at Q25 with fastp and aligned with MiXCR, with productive beta chains retained. CDR3 protein sequences are deduplicated, and each keeps its most common genes and DNA. The sample has 1.5 million to 2 million distinct CDR3 sequences on record, 32% of them singletons. The ten largest clonotypes hold roughly 0.3% of the sample. Specimen: cord blood. The receptors were sampled from a newborn girl in good health.

The J gene is TRBJ2-3, the V gene TRBV5-8, with a possible D match to TRBD2 (6 bases). The V gene's germline CDR1 is SGHTS and CDR2 YDEGEE. The CDR3 length is 15 residues. Trimming left V 4 bases short and J 0 bases short, with 12 bases between. CDR3 protein: CASSGGTLSTDTQYF. Written as DNA, the CDR3 is TGTGCCAGCAGCGGAGGGACTTTAAGCACAGATACGCAGTATTTT. Full variable domain (outside the CDR3, taken from reference TRBV5-8 and TRBJ2-3): EAGVTQSPTHLIKTRGQQATLRCSPISGHTSVYWYQQALGLGLQFLLWYDEGEERNRGNFPPRFSGRQFPNYSSELNVNALELEDSALYLCASSGGTLSTDTQYFGPGTRLTVL.

The V call is TRBV20-1, the J call TRBJ2-1; 11 positions agree with TRBD2. This CDR3 region has 15 residues. The junction had 6 bases not matched to a gene; V was cut back by 2 bases and J by 6 bases. Germline V gene data show CDR1 as DFQATT and CDR2 as SNEGSKA (reference sequence). CDR3 bases: TGCAGTGCTAGAAGGACTAGCGGGTACCCCAATGAGCAGTTCTTC. Translated, it gives CSARRTSGYPNEQFF.

V and J are TRBV12-3 or TRBV12-4 and TRBJ2-1, with D possibly TRBD2 on 7 matching bases. This CDR3 spans 11 amino acids. Trimming removed 0 bases from V and 15 bases from J, with 9 bases in between. CDR3 residues: CASSLAGGPFF. In nucleotides, the CDR3 is TGTGCCAGCAGTTTAGCGGGGGGGCCGTTCTTC.

The chain combines TRBV7-6 with TRBJ2-5; tentatively, D is TRBD1 or TRBD2 (5 bases each). The CDR3 runs 15 residues. The germline V and J ends were trimmed by 3 bases and 11 bases, with 22 bases remaining between them. Germline lookup yields CDR1 SGHVS and CDR2 FNYEAQ. The DNA for the CDR3 is TGTGCCAGCAGCTTGGAGTGGGGGAACTACAATGAGCAGTACTTC. Protein sequence: CASSLEWGNYNEQYF.

This rearrangement joins TRBV15 to TRBJ2-5; D may be TRBD1 or TRBD2 (5 bases each). This CDR3 comprises 15 residues. The germline CDR1 and CDR2 sequences are LNHNV and YYDKDF (reference sequence). V dropped 3 bases and J dropped 2 bases, with 13 bases sitting between them. The CDR3 nucleotides are TGTGCCACCAGCAGGCCCCAGGGAGCACAAGAGACCCAGTACTTC. Translation gives CATSRPQGAQETQYF. Full variable domain (missing parts from reference TRBV15 and TRBJ2-5): DAMVIQNPRYQVTQFGKPVTLSCSQTLNHNVMYWYQQKSSQAPKLLFHYYDKDFNNEADTPDNFQSRRPNTSFCFLDIRSPGLGDTAMYLCATSRPQGAQETQYFGPGTRLLVL.

V usage is TRBV2 and J usage is TRBJ1-4; D possibly corresponds to TRBD1 (5 bases). The CDR3 has 12 amino acids. Between the trimmed V and J ends, which lost 3 bases and 12 bases, there was a span of 11 bases. The V gene's germline CDR1 is SNHLY and CDR2 FYNNEI. CDR3 protein: CASSEAGQELFF. The CDR3 DNA sequence: TGTGCCAGCAGTGAGGCGGGGCAAGAACTGTTTTTT.

The V and J genes are TRBV24-1 and TRBJ2-3; 7 bases map to TRBD1. CDR1 and CDR2 from the germline V gene are KGHDR and SFDVKD. The V and J ends lost 3 bases and 2 bases, in that order; junction bases with no gene match: 4. This CDR3 contains 15 residues. The CDR3 nucleotides are TGTGCCACCAGTGATACGGGACAGCCCACAGATACGCAGTATTTT. It yields the protein CATSDTGQPTDTQYF.

The chain combines TRBV20-1 with TRBJ1-2, with 9 bases identical to TRBD1. Germline V gene lookup returns CDR1 DFQATT and CDR2 SNEGSKA (reference sequence). V gave up 6 bases and J gave up 5 bases; unmatched junction bases: 10. The CDR3 contains 14 residues. CDR3 in amino acids: CSAIPTGGGYGYTF. The CDR3 DNA follows: TGCAGTGCGATACCGACAGGGGGTGGGTATGGCTACACCTTC.

This clonotype was counted between two and nine times. The chain links TRBV28 to TRBJ2-5; D is possibly TRBD1 or TRBD2 (5 bases each). The CDR3 is made up of 14 amino acids. V shed 5 bases and J shed 2 bases, with 12 bases lying between them. The germline gives CDR1 MDHEN, CDR2 SYDVKM. CDR3 region: CASSPGPIQETQYF. The CDR3 bases are TGTGCCAGCAGTCCGGGACCGATACAAGAGACCCAGTACTTC.

The rearrangement uses TRBV4-1 and TRBJ2-1, with D unclear. The CDR3 has 13 residues. The ends were cut back, 6 bases at V and 5 bases at J, with 11 bases in the middle. The germline gives CDR1 MGHRA, CDR2 YSYEKL. CDR3 sequence: CASRASYDNEQFF. DNA for the CDR3: TGCGCCAGCAGGGCCTCATACGACAATGAGCAGTTCTTC.

The chain has TRBV20-1 and TRBJ1-6; 8 bases align to TRBD1. CDR1 DFQATT and CDR2 SNEGSKA come from the germline V gene (reference sequence). This CDR3 contains 15 residues. CDR3 protein: CSAHIQGAGNSPLHF. CDR3 nucleotides: TGCAGCGCTCACATTCAGGGGGCAGGTAATTCACCCCTCCACTTT.

This sequence joins TRBV5-1 and TRBJ2-3; 10 nucleotides line up with TRBD2. The CDR3 spans 18 residues. Germline V lookup: CDR1 SGHRS, CDR2 YFSETQ. Trimming took 3 bases from V and 2 from J; bases not matched to a gene: 12. The CDR3 DNA is TGCGCCAGCAGCTCCCTCTTTATTCTAGCGGGGGACACAGATACGCAGTATTTT. Translating it yields CASSSLFILAGDTDTQYF.

This clonotype was observed a handful of times. The junction shows a germline mismatch at one end, possibly a read error. This rearrangement joins TRBV7-2 to TRBJ1-2; D might be TRBD1 (5 bases). The CDR3 consists of 14 residues. Germline V CDR1 and CDR2: SGHTA, FQGNSA. As DNA, the CDR3 is TGTGCCAGCACCTTAGCGCTCAGGGCAAATGGCTACACCTTC. Encoded protein: CASTLALRANGYTF.

J is TRBJ2-6 and V is TRBV19, with TRBD2 matching 10 bases. The ends lost 3 bases at V and 0 bases at J; junction bases unmatched: 8. The CDR3 has 19 residues. The germline gives CDR1 LNHDA, CDR2 SQIVND (reference sequence). Here the CDR3 DNA reads TGTGCCAGTAGTATCTGGAAACTAGCGGGGTACTCTGGGGCCAACGTCCTGACTTTC. This gives the protein CASSIWKLAGYSGANVLTF.

The chain has TRBV7-9 and TRBJ2-3, with D perhaps matching TRBD2 (6 bases). Per the germline V gene, CDR1 is SEHNR and CDR2 is FQNEAQ (reference sequence). V gave up 5 bases and J gave up 1 base, with 13 bases separating them. The CDR3 contains 15 residues. The CDR3 nucleotides are TGTGCCAGCAGCCCCCTCACTAGCCGCACAGATACGCAGTATTTT. Translated, it gives CASSPLTSRTDTQYF.

The rearrangement uses TRBV7-9 and TRBJ1-1; 7 nucleotides agree with TRBD1. The CDR3 covers 17 residues. The germline CDR1 and CDR2 sequences are SEHNR and FQNEAQ (reference sequence). After removal of 5 bases from V and 0 bases from J, the junction contained 12 bases not matched to a gene. CDR3 sequence: CASSLPSGGGMNTEAFF. CDR3 in DNA: TGTGCCAGCAGCCTCCCCTCAGGGGGGGGGATGAACACTGAAGCTTTCTTT. The variable domain in full, with the rest retrieved from reference TRBV7-9 and TRBJ1-1, is DTGVSQNPRHKITKRGQNVTFRCDPISEHNRLYWYRQTLGQGPEFLTYFQNEAQLEKSRLLSDRFSAERPKGSFSTLEIQRTEQGDSAMYLCASSLPSGGGMNTEAFFGQGTRLTVV.

V usage is TRBV20-1 and J usage is TRBJ1-6; tentative D call: TRBD1 (6 bases). The V end lost 6 bases, the J end lost 3 bases, and 18 bases lay between the germline ends. This CDR3 is 16 amino acids long. The germline V gene has CDR1 DFQATT and CDR2 SNEGSKA (reference sequence). CDR3 sequence: CSALGGGGYYNSPLHF. The CDR3 DNA sequence: TGCAGTGCCCTTGGAGGGGGAGGCTACTATAATTCACCCCTCCACTTT.

The rearrangement links TRBV10-3 to TRBJ1-1, with 7 bases that match TRBD1. This CDR3 spans 14 amino acids. The ends lost 7 bases at V and 1 base at J; junction bases unmatched: 6. Looked up from germline, CDR1 is ENHRY and CDR2 is SYGVKD. In DNA, the CDR3 is TGTGCCATCATGGCGACAGGGAAGAACACTGAAGCTTTCTTT. As protein: CAIMATGKNTEAFF.

This clonotype has ten or more counts. The genes are TRBV10-3 and TRBJ2-3, with D possibly TRBD2 on 7 matching bases. Trimming took 11 bases from V and 8 from J, leaving 23 bases between them. In germline, CDR1 is ENHRY, CDR2 SYGVKD. There are 14 residues in the CDR3. As DNA, the CDR3 is TGTGCCTCCGGCGGGGGCCCAAGGAATACTACGCAGTATTTT. Its protein is CASGGGPRNTTQYF.

The chain employs TRBV5-1 and TRBJ2-5, with 7 nucleotides matching TRBD1. V gave up 4 bases and J gave up 0 bases; unmatched junction bases: 3. Germline loops: CDR1 SGHRS, CDR2 YFSETQ. There are 14 residues in the CDR3. CDR3 amino acids: CASSEGAHQETQYF. In nucleotides, the CDR3 is TGCGCCAGCAGCGAGGGGGCCCACCAAGAGACCCAGTACTTC. Combining the CDR3 with reference TRBV5-1 and TRBJ2-5 gives the whole variable domain KAGVTQTPRYLIKTRGQQVTLSCSPISGHRSVSWYQQTPGQGLQFLFEYFSETQRNKGNFPGRFSGRQFSNSRSEMNVSTLELGDSALYLCASSEGAHQETQYFGPGTRLLVL.

This chain uses TRBV5-1 with TRBJ2-2, with a possible D match to TRBD2 (6 bases). V dropped 6 bases and J dropped 6 bases, with 21 bases sitting between them. The CDR3 is 16 residues long. The germline CDR1 and CDR2 sequences are SGHRS and YFSETQ. CDR3: CASKEGPFSGAGELFF. The DNA for the CDR3 is TGCGCCAGCAAGGAGGGACCCTTTAGTGGGGCCGGGGAGCTGTTTTTT.

The chain couples TRBV7-2 to TRBJ2-5; D gene ambiguous. TRBJ2-7 matches the DNA end more closely, so the J call is doubtful. The germline V gene encodes CDR1 SGHTA and CDR2 FQGNSA. The CDR3 has 13 amino acids. The DNA of the CDR3 is TGTGCCAGCAGCTTAGCAAGTCGGTGCGAGCAGTACTTC. This sequence encodes CASSLASRCEQYF.

CDR3 region: CASRRGGNADNEQFF. DNA of the CDR3: TGTGCCAGCAGACGGGGGGGTAACGCCGACAATGAGCAGTTCTTC. This chain uses TRBV5-4 with TRBJ2-1; TRBD2 agrees at 8 bases. The CDR3 runs to 15 residues. V shed 5 bases, J shed 5 bases, and the junction held 9 bases outside the gene matches. CDR1 is SGHNT, CDR2 YYREEE, per germline (reference sequence).

There are a few counts of this clonotype. The chain links TRBV3-1 to TRBJ2-5, with D uncertain. CDR1 and CDR2 (germline): LGHDT, YNNKEL (reference sequence). The CDR3 has 12 residues. The germline V and J ends were trimmed by 3 bases and 11 bases, with 13 bases remaining between them. CDR3 nucleotides: TGTGCCAGCAGCCACCCCCCGTTGGAGCAGTACTTC. Residues: CASSHPPLEQYF.

This clonotype has just a few counts. CDR3 bases: TGTGCCAGCAGTTGGGGACTAGCCAATGAGCAGTTCTTC. Its translation: CASSWGLANEQFF. The chain joins TRBV6-2 or TRBV6-3 to TRBJ2-1, with 9 positions matching TRBD2. This CDR3 contains 13 residues. V dropped 4 bases and J dropped 6; count of bases not matched to a gene: 1. Germline CDR1 is MNHEY and CDR2 is SVGEGT.

This clonotype was recorded once. The V call is TRBV2, the J call TRBJ1-1; 10 bases line up with TRBD1. The CDR3 extends over 11 amino acids. Germline V gives CDR1 SNHLY, CDR2 FYNNEI. Trimming removed 3 bases from V and 12 bases from J; junction bases left unmatched: 1. The CDR3 nucleotides are TGTGCCAGCAGTGAGGGACAGGGGTCTTTCTTT. This translates into CASSEGQGSFF.

This clonotype appeared a few times. The rearrangement links TRBV28 to TRBJ2-4; 8 bases line up with TRBD1. V was pared by 2 bases and J by 13 bases, with 19 bases of the junction left unmatched. The CDR3 runs to 17 residues. The germline V gene encodes CDR1 MDHEN and CDR2 SYDVKM. The CDR3 DNA sequence: TGTGCCAGCAGTTTAATTGCGGATGACGGACAGGGTAGGGAGCAGTACTTC. Protein: CASSLIADDGQGREQYF.

The chain combines TRBV5-6 with TRBJ1-2, with a weak D call TRBD1 (5 bases). The CDR3 is 13 residues long. V was clipped by 4 bases and J by 5 bases, with 12 bases between them. CDR1 is SGHDT, CDR2 YYEEEE, per germline. The CDR3 nucleotides are TGTGCCAGCAGCGGGGGAGAAGAATATGGCTACACCTTC. Protein: CASSGGEEYGYTF.

This clonotype was detected a few times. The chain links TRBV5-1 to TRBJ1-4; D gene ambiguous. The CDR3 has 14 residues. The germline V gene has CDR1 SGHRS and CDR2 YFSETQ. V lost 4 bases and J 0 bases, leaving 7 bases between the germline ends. The CDR3 nucleotides are TGCGCCAGCAGCGTGGACTCAACTAATGAAAAACTGTTTTTT. Protein sequence: CASSVDSTNEKLFF. Full variable domain (outside the CDR3, taken from reference TRBV5-1 and TRBJ1-4): KAGVTQTPRYLIKTRGQQVTLSCSPISGHRSVSWYQQTPGQGLQFLFEYFSETQRNKGNFPGRFSGRQFSNSRSEMNVSTLELGDSALYLCASSVDSTNEKLFFGSGTQLSVL.

The chain has TRBV3-1 and TRBJ2-3; the match to TRBD2 covers 8 bases. From germline, CDR1 is LGHDT and CDR2 YNNKEL (reference sequence). The CDR3 loop spans 16 amino acids. Trimming took 4 bases from V and 3 from J; bases not matched to a gene: 9. CDR3 sequence: CASSLEGLGGTDTQYF. In nucleotides, the CDR3 is TGTGCCAGCAGCCTCGAGGGACTAGGCGGAACAGATACGCAGTATTTT.